The entry below gives a single T cell receptor beta chain sequence along with its context. The target of this receptor is not known. No base quality values were provided; no much bigger clone lies one nucleotide off. The cohort comprised some 680 healthy bone marrow donors. At the time of sampling, every cohort member was nominally healthy, though immune exposures that went unrecorded were likely present. The donor was CMV seropositive and belonged to the group of 270 or so seropositive cohort members. A peripheral blood sample was provided by each donor, and peripheral blood mononuclear cells were used for TCR beta sequencing. Genomic DNA extraction from the blood cell samples was performed with the Qiagen DNeasy Blood Extraction Kit. This record belongs to a study of cytomegalovirus exposure and HLA in healthy donors (dated by TCRdb to the late 2010s). Concerning the study at large: An earlier analysis of some 620 of the donors reported under 300 Gb of sequence data and some 110 million unique TCR beta sequences obtained from 180 million or so T cells. A few DR-DQ haplotypes were handled as single units for association and clustering because linkage in the cohort was strong. An early release covering 550 to 700 HLA-typed donors comprised around 300 gigabases of sequencing data and approximately 80 million unique TCR sequences. The genetic ancestry cluster associated with self-reported Caucasian donors included over 65% of the 398 genotyped donors. Rather than using new phenotypic data, the later analysis identified candidate immune exposures from TCR beta sequences and from how often those sequences occurred across donors. Among roughly 400 genotyped donors of the cohort, an average of around 220,000 unique TCR beta nucleotide sequences was sequenced per donor, of which 15% to 20% were non-productive. All discovery cohort repertoires had been generated on a single sequencing platform. Donor age, sex, ethnicity and CMV serostatus were collected together with the repertoire data. Using immunosequencing, the study profiled T cell repertoires from 550 to 750 subjects and related those repertoires to cytomegalovirus serostatus. HLA typing covered class I and class II loci at four-digit resolution. A later genetic analysis took genome-wide SNP genotypes for about 65% of the 666 donors and used that subset as a discovery cohort. The aim of the study was to test whether cataloging public T cell receptors could identify signatures of past pathogen exposure. To decide whether each TCR beta V gene segment behaved as functional or pseudogenic, an earlier analysis of 587 of the donors relied on high-throughput TCR beta sequencing. In a later analysis, previously published TCR beta repertoires from 600 to 850 donors were re-analyzed and high-resolution HLA genotyping was added so that TCR occurrence patterns could be studied. A separate validation cohort of 90 to 150 different subjects was used in addition to the approximately 700-subject first cohort. The number of typed donors differed by locus: roughly 629-640 for A, B, C, DRB1 and DQB1; some 500 for DQA1; around 580 for DPA1; and roughly 450 for DPB1. High-throughput TCR immunosequencing, statistical association of individual TCRs with disease status, and machine learning were combined to predict cytomegalovirus infection status.

V and J are truncated by 3 bases and 6 bases respectively, leaving an intervening sequence of 16 bases. CDR1 SGHRS and CDR2 YFSETQ are derived from the germline V gene. From its cysteine to its phenylalanine, the CDR3 spans 14 amino acids. CDR3 DNA only is kept here, 42 bases in frame from base 1. Results and caveats for the whole study, not just this receptor: According to a later analysis, parvovirus B19, influenza, CMV and Epstein-Barr virus appeared linked to several top co-occurrence clusters. Only TCR beta chains were sequenced in this cohort, and the absence of alpha or paired-chain data limited detectable features. Cytomegalovirus status was reported to be diagnosed by the classifier with high specificity and sensitivity in both the original and validation cohorts. Correlated functional status among segregating V segments might be attributable to linkage disequilibrium, but an unknown experimental factor could not be ruled out. Because the 87-base-pair reads could not distinguish some IMGT-functional V segments, including TRBV6-2 and TRBV6-3, those segments were excluded. Most TCR sequences were observed very rarely across donors, whereas some public TCRs were present in many individuals. A further reported finding was that TCR beta sequences accurately predicted the HLA-A and HLA-B alleles for most subjects in the first cohort. In a later analysis, most CMV-associated TCR beta chains were found to appear HLA-restricted, with HLA associations seemingly driven largely by CMV exposure. Compared with the roughly 710-donor mean, donors in an Asian-associated ancestry cluster had fewer N-insertions in productive TCRs, according to a later genetic analysis. CMV serostatus was the only immune exposure information available for the cohort. In vitro tests confirmed that a few of the cytomegalovirus-associated TCR beta chains recognize cytomegalovirus antigens. At a false discovery rate of 0.05, a later analysis linked fewer than 20,000 TCR beta sequences to specific HLA alleles. The earlier analysis of almost 600 of the donors excluded 15 to 20 rarely observed V segments, including chromosome 9 orphons, because counts were too low. A group of highly shared sequence variants was considered likely to be a technical artifact of the sequencing pipeline. In an earlier analysis of approximately 600 of the donors, most TCR beta V segments were observed in productive rearrangements about 87% or about 30% of the time, broadly matching IMGT annotations. Sequencing depth was assumed to be roughly uniform across donors in the presence/absence analyses, though that assumption may not hold. When HLA alleles, especially DR and DQ, strongly co-occurred, TCR associations were difficult to assign to individual alleles. HLA typing was unavailable for some donors at each locus, so association tests used only the typed subset. A later analysis found that TCR association rates varied across HLA loci, with DRB1 alleles showing the most associated TCRs and HLA-C alleles the fewest. The study gave a list of 150 to 200 TCR beta chains associated with cytomegalovirus. According to the authors, the approach could potentially be generalized to other disease states and immunological phenotypes. Compared with equally common non-associated chains, HLA-associated TCR beta chains in a later analysis were more clonally expanded and had lower generation probabilities. An association between a missense DCLRE1C variant and V-gene and J-gene trimming of TCR beta chains was found in a later genetic analysis and replicated in an independent cohort.

Library generation was performed with the immunoSEQ multiplex PCR assay. For the multiplex PCR, a mixture combining 60 forward primers for TCR Vbeta segments and 13 reverse primers for TCR Jbeta segments was used. A multiplex PCR assay on genomic DNA amplified the CDR3 region of rearranged TCR beta genes. On the Illumina HiSeq System, the amplified TCR beta libraries were sequenced as 87-base-pair reads. On the study's bioinformatics: In a later analysis, tens of millions of unique TCR beta chains were counted across the 650 to 700 repertoires, and around 10 million of these chains were shared by at least two donors. Raw reads were error-corrected and collapsed into unique sequences by a nearest-neighbor algorithm in which closely related sequences were merged to remove PCR and sequencing errors. CDR3 sequences were aligned to IMGT reference sequences to assign V, D and J gene segments. For a sequence to be retained, a match of at least six nucleotides was required to both a V gene segment and a J gene segment. Rearrangements were classified as productive when the CDR3 lacked stop codons and remained in frame with V and J, and all other rearrangements were classified as non-productive. Following IMGT convention, CDR3 was defined as the stretch from the second conserved V-encoded cysteine up to the conserved J-encoded phenylalanine. The earlier analysis of about 590 of the donors excluded sequences that lacked an unambiguous match to a single V gene segment. In an earlier analysis of a few hundred of the donors, V segments were called functional above 56.7% productive rearrangements and were called segregating when the between-donor standard deviation exceeded 5%. A statistical classification framework was built for diagnosing cytomegalovirus status from the catalog of TCR beta chain sequences. A later analysis assigned V and J genes by comparing TCR nucleotide sequences with IMGT/GENE-DB human TR gene sequences. A later analysis assigned CDR3 sequences and most-parsimonious VDJ recombination scenarios with the TCRdist pipeline. In a later analysis, each TCR beta chain was defined by its CDR3 amino acid sequence together with its V-gene family, and reads lacking a unique V-gene family were excluded. To address suspected cross-contamination and a sequencing artifact, a later analysis removed roughly 640 highly shared, low-generation-probability nucleotide sequences. For each public chain, a later analysis derived a clonal expansion index from normalized ranks of inferred template counts within each repertoire. In a later analysis, generation probabilities were computed using a VDJ recombination model fitted to out-of-frame rearrangements, and the results were checked against IGoR. Hypergeometric tests were used in a later analysis to score TCR-TCR, TCR-HLA and TCR-CMV co-occurrence, with a repertoire-size bias correction applied to the TCR pairs. A later analysis estimated false discovery rates by permuting HLA or CMV assignments 20 times. In a later analysis, co-occurring TCRs were grouped with DBSCAN, and TCRdist sequence similarity was added when clustering was performed within HLA-allele-positive subsets. Repertoires with fewer than 30,000 or more than 120,000 public chains, plus five repertoires with anomalous nucleotide sharing, were excluded from co-occurrence clustering. The table was pulled from immuneACCESS by TCRdb, which kept in-frame rearrangements only. Such tables lose some clones; where checked, under half of the loss comes from unresolved V genes, and the rest has no known cause. V, J and clone size are those of that table, while D and trimming were read from the DNA. For this sample the table gives about 150,000 clones, of which 80% to 90% were detected only once. The top ten constitute approximately 4.2% of the sample.

Sequenced sample: PBMCs. The rearranged chain carries TRBV5-1 and TRBJ2-7; too little of a D gene remains to name it. The receptor was derived from a woman in her 40s in good health and CMV-seropositive. At the DNA level, the sequence is TGCGCCAGCAGCTCCGGTTTTCCAGGTACCGAGCAGTACTTC. It is translated as CASSSGFPGTEQYF. With all but the CDR3 taken from the reference TRBV5-1 and TRBJ2-7 genes, the full variable domain is: KAGVTQTPRYLIKTRGQQVTLSCSPISGHRSVSWYQQTPGQGLQFLFEYFSETQRNKGNFPGRFSGRQFSNSRSEMNVSTLELGDSALYLCASSSGFPGTEQYFGPGTRLTVT.